A selection of T cell receptor beta chains follows, all from one sample in a study of blood T cell repertoires in COVID-19. Assay: immunoSEQ multiplex PCR; the TCRdb copy retains only in-frame clones and omits some. Of approximately 290,000 clones in the sample, around 82% were seen once. Material: peripheral blood. Receptor source: a human donor with COVID-19, enrolled during active disease. The donor label of this sample is uncertain. The CDR3 runs from the conserved cysteine through the conserved F or W. A D gene is named only where the DNA matches it firmly. Part of the rows lack a size; the others show once, few, many or a class for expanded clones.

D	length	V	J	size	CDR3	DNA
TRBD2	15	TRBV7-3	TRBJ2-3	once	CASQVSSGRTDTQYF	TGTGCCAGCCAGGTTTCTAGCGGGAGGACAGATACGCAGTATTTT
.	15	TRBV10-3	TRBJ1-1	.	CAISERGRMNTEAFF	TGTGCCATCAGTGAGAGGGGCAGGATGAACACTGAAGCTTTCTTT
TRBD1	13	TRBV6-5	TRBJ1-4	.	CASGRQGNEKLFF	TGTGCCAGCGGTAGACAGGGTAATGAAAAACTGTTTTTT
.	16	TRBV15	TRBJ1-6	.	CATSRGSLTYNSPLHF	TGTGCCACCAGCCGAGGTTCCCTTACCTATAATTCACCCCTCCACTTT
TRBD2	15	TRBV5-1	TRBJ2-5	.	CASSSRLAEQETQYF	TGCGCCAGCAGCTCCAGACTAGCGGAGCAAGAGACCCAGTACTTC
TRBD2	17	TRBV12-5	TRBJ2-3	.	CASGFSLGLGSTDTQYF	TGTGCTAGTGGTTTTTCCCTGGGACTAGGGAGCACAGATACGCAGTATTTT
.	14	TRBV27	TRBJ1-1	few	CASRPVPGGTEAFF	TGTGCCAGCAGGCCAGTTCCGGGAGGCACTGAAGCTTTCTTT
.	18	TRBV4-1	TRBJ1-1	few	CASSQDLGQLSMNTEAFF	TGCGCCAGCAGCCAAGACCTCGGACAGCTATCCATGAACACTGAAGCTTTCTTT
.	15	TRBV5-4	TRBJ2-3	.	CASSTTQGSTDTQYF	TGTGCCAGCAGCACGACACAAGGAAGCACAGATACGCAGTATTTT
TRBD2	15	TRBV5-1	TRBJ2-7	.	CASSLSAGDSYEQYF	TGCGCCAGCAGCTTGTCGGCGGGGGACTCCTACGAGCAGTACTTC
TRBD2	15	TRBV5-1	TRBJ2-7	.	CASSLRTSGSYEQYF	TGCGCCAGCAGCTTGCGGACTAGCGGGAGCTACGAGCAGTACTTC
.	16	TRBV2	TRBJ2-1	.	CASSSVGVGSYNEQFF	TGTGCCAGCAGTTCGGTCGGGGTGGGCTCCTACAATGAGCAGTTCTTC
.	14	TRBV7-2	TRBJ2-7	few	CASSADRSSYEQYF	TGTGCCAGCAGCGCGGACAGAAGCTCCTACGAGCAGTACTTC
TRBD2	16	TRBV2	TRBJ2-2	once	CASRDAGGANTGELFF	TGTGCCAGCCGTGACGCGGGGGGGGCGAACACCGGGGAGCTGTTTTTT
TRBD1	14	TRBV19	TRBJ1-5	.	CASQTGGGNQPQHF	TGTGCCAGCCAGACAGGGGGGGGCAATCAGCCCCAGCATTTT
TRBD1	15	TRBV5-5	TRBJ1-1	few	CASSLVTGGNTEAFF	TGTGCCAGCAGCTTGGTGACAGGGGGGAACACTGAAGCTTTCTTT
.	12	TRBV11-2	TRBJ2-1	.	CASSLGGHEQFF	TGTGCCAGCAGCTTAGGAGGCCATGAGCAGTTCTTC
.	17	TRBV5-8	TRBJ1-2	.	CASSLRAGLNRNYGYTF	TGTGCCAGCAGCTTAAGAGCAGGCCTTAACCGTAACTATGGCTACACCTTC
.	14	TRBV3-1/TRBV3-2	TRBJ1-2	.	CASSQVRSNYGYTF	TGTGCCAGCAGCCAAGTTCGGTCCAACTATGGCTACACCTTC
.	14	TRBV28	TRBJ1-2	.	CASSLPGMDYGYTF	TGTGCCAGCAGTTTGCCGGGAATGGACTATGGCTACACCTTC
.	11	TRBV11-1	TRBJ2-7	few	CASSSSYEQYF	TGTGCCAGCAGTTCTTCCTACGAGCAGTACTTC
.	12	TRBV19	TRBJ2-3	.	CASSSPTDTQYF	TGTGCCAGTTCAAGCCCCACAGATACGCAGTATTTT
.	13	TRBV28	TRBJ1-1	.	CASSAPASPEAFF	TGTGCCAGCAGTGCCCCCGCGTCTCCTGAAGCTTTCTTT
.	11	TRBV6-2/TRBV6-3	TRBJ2-7	.	CASSLQYEQYF	TGTGCCAGCAGCCTACAGTACGAGCAGTACTTC
.	14	TRBV9	TRBJ1-3	.	CASSAVTSGNTIYF	TGTGCCAGCAGCGCCGTAACTTCTGGAAACACCATATATTTT
.	12	TRBV6-5	TRBJ1-2	.	CASSPGNYGYTF	TGTGCCAGCAGTCCCGGGAACTATGGCTACACCTTC
TRBD2	12	TRBV28	TRBJ2-1	.	CASSSFTTSRFF	TGTGCCAGCAGTTCTTTTACGACTAGCCGGTTCTTC
TRBD1	14	TRBV30	TRBJ1-1	once	CAWTAEQGASEAFF	TGTGCCTGGACGGCTGAACAGGGGGCTAGTGAAGCTTTCTTT
TRBD1	18	TRBV4-1	TRBJ1-3	.	CASSQIQGQGLNRNTIYF	TGCGCCAGCAGCCAAATACAAGGACAGGGTCTAAATAGAAACACCATATATTTT
.	17	TRBV7-2	TRBJ2-1	.	CASSLVGGTVSYNEQFF	TGTGCCAGCAGCTTAGTGGGCGGGACCGTCTCCTACAATGAGCAGTTCTTC
TRBD2	15	TRBV7-2	TRBJ2-2	.	CASSLSGGNTGELFF	TGTGCCAGCAGCTTATCGGGAGGGAACACCGGGGAGCTGTTTTTT
.	13	TRBV12-3/TRBV12-4	TRBJ1-2	.	CASSWALANGYTF	TGTGCCAGCAGTTGGGCGCTAGCGAATGGCTACACCTTC
.	14	TRBV7-8	TRBJ2-7	.	CASSRTANSYEQYF	TGTGCCAGCAGCCGGACAGCTAACTCCTACGAGCAGTACTTC
TRBD1	16	TRBV11-2	TRBJ1-6	.	CASSLWTGEVGSPLHF	TGTGCCAGCAGCCTGTGGACAGGGGAGGTGGGTTCACCCCTCCACTTT
.	14	TRBV5-1	TRBJ1-6	.	CASSLAHGNSPLHF	TGCGCCAGCAGCTTGGCCCACGGGAATTCACCCCTCCACTTT
TRBD1	14	TRBV2	TRBJ1-4	.	CASTPGQANEKLFF	TGTGCCAGCACTCCGGGACAGGCTAATGAAAAACTGTTTTTT
.	14	TRBV6-5	TRBJ1-2	.	CASRTRDGASGYTF	TGTGCCAGCCGGACACGCGATGGGGCGAGTGGCTACACCTTC
.	15	TRBV5-5	TRBJ1-1	few	CASSLEGGAVTEAFF	TGTGCCAGCAGCTTGGAGGGAGGGGCGGTCACTGAAGCTTTCTTT
.	16	TRBV7-2	TRBJ2-5	.	CASSSQRAIYQETQYF	TGTGCCAGCAGCTCCCAGCGTGCAATCTACCAAGAGACCCAGTACTTC
TRBD1	19	TRBV11-3	TRBJ1-3	once	CASSLSPWDSRFAGNTIYF	TGTGCCAGCAGCTTATCCCCTTGGGACAGTAGGTTTGCCGGAAACACCATATATTTT
.	16	TRBV7-6	TRBJ1-3	.	CASSTSSGARGNTIYF	TGTGCCAGCAGCACCAGCAGTGGGGCAAGGGGAAACACCATATATTTT
TRBD2	16	TRBV12-5	TRBJ2-2	few	CASARPGLVSPGELFF	TGTGCTAGTGCCAGGCCGGGACTAGTTTCCCCCGGGGAGCTGTTTTTT
.	16	TRBV9	TRBJ2-2	.	CASSVESGGYTGELFF	TGTGCCAGCAGCGTAGAATCCGGGGGATACACCGGGGAGCTGTTTTTT
TRBD1	14	TRBV19	TRBJ1-5	few	CASSTGVSNQPQHF	TGTGCCAGTAGCACAGGGGTTAGCAATCAGCCCCAGCATTTT
.	14	TRBV5-6	TRBJ1-5	.	CASSGQFGNQPQHF	TGTGCCAGCAGCGGACAGTTCGGTAATCAGCCCCAGCATTTT
.	14	TRBV19	TRBJ2-1	.	CATAKWSSYNEQFF	TGTGCCACCGCAAAGTGGAGCTCCTACAATGAGCAGTTCTTC
.	15	TRBV12-5	TRBJ1-2	once	CASGLVHGQTYGYTF	TGTGCTAGTGGTTTGGTACATGGACAGACCTATGGCTACACCTTC
.	15	TRBV6-2/TRBV6-3	TRBJ2-1	.	CASSHGEAIYNEQFF	TGTGCCAGCAGCCACGGGGAGGCGATCTACAATGAGCAGTTCTTC
.	14	TRBV3-1/TRBV3-2	TRBJ2-2	.	CASSPILYTGELFF	TGTGCCAGCAGCCCTATTTTGTACACCGGGGAGCTGTTTTTT
.	14	TRBV14	TRBJ1-6	.	CASSQVQGDSPLHF	TGTGCCAGCAGCCAAGTGCAGGGTGATTCACCCCTCCACTTT
.	14	TRBV3-1/TRBV3-2	TRBJ1-5	.	CASSQLGSNQPQHF	TGTGCCAGCAGCCAATTGGGCAGCAATCAGCCCCAGCATTTT
.	14	TRBV19	TRBJ1-3	.	CASSVTRGGNTIYF	TGTGCCAGTAGTGTGACTAGGGGCGGAAACACCATATATTTT
TRBD1	14	TRBV6-6	TRBJ2-1	.	CASSYRTGGSEQFF	TGTGCCAGCAGTTATCGGACAGGGGGGAGTGAGCAGTTCTTC
TRBD1	16	TRBV30	TRBJ1-5	few	CAWSDKRTGQDQPQHF	TGTGCCTGGAGTGACAAACGGACAGGGCAGGATCAGCCCCAGCATTTT
.	16	TRBV27	TRBJ1-2	.	CASSLSQALFNYGYTF	TGTGCCAGCAGTTTATCTCAGGCCCTATTTAACTATGGCTACACCTTC